This T cell receptor (beta chain) was sequenced in a study of T cell changes during pregnancy in multiple sclerosis. The method was immunoSEQ multiplex PCR; TCRdb's version includes in-frame clones alone and lacks a portion of them. The sample holds roughly 80,000 clones; roughly 93% are singletons and the top ten take under 3%. The junction had 7 bases not matched to a gene; V was cut back by 2 bases and J by 9 bases. Germline V CDR1 and CDR2: SGHNT, YYREEE (reference sequence). The CDR3 spans 14 residues. The chain carries TRBV5-4 and TRBJ2-1; the match to TRBD2 covers 8 bases. The TCR comes from a female donor with multiple sclerosis, enrolled in a pregnancy study. This specimen was peripheral blood, taken in the second trimester of pregnancy. CDR3 DNA: TGTGCCAGCAGCTTCCCCGACGGGGGGGTTGAGCAGTTCTTC. It translates to CASSFPDGGVEQFF.